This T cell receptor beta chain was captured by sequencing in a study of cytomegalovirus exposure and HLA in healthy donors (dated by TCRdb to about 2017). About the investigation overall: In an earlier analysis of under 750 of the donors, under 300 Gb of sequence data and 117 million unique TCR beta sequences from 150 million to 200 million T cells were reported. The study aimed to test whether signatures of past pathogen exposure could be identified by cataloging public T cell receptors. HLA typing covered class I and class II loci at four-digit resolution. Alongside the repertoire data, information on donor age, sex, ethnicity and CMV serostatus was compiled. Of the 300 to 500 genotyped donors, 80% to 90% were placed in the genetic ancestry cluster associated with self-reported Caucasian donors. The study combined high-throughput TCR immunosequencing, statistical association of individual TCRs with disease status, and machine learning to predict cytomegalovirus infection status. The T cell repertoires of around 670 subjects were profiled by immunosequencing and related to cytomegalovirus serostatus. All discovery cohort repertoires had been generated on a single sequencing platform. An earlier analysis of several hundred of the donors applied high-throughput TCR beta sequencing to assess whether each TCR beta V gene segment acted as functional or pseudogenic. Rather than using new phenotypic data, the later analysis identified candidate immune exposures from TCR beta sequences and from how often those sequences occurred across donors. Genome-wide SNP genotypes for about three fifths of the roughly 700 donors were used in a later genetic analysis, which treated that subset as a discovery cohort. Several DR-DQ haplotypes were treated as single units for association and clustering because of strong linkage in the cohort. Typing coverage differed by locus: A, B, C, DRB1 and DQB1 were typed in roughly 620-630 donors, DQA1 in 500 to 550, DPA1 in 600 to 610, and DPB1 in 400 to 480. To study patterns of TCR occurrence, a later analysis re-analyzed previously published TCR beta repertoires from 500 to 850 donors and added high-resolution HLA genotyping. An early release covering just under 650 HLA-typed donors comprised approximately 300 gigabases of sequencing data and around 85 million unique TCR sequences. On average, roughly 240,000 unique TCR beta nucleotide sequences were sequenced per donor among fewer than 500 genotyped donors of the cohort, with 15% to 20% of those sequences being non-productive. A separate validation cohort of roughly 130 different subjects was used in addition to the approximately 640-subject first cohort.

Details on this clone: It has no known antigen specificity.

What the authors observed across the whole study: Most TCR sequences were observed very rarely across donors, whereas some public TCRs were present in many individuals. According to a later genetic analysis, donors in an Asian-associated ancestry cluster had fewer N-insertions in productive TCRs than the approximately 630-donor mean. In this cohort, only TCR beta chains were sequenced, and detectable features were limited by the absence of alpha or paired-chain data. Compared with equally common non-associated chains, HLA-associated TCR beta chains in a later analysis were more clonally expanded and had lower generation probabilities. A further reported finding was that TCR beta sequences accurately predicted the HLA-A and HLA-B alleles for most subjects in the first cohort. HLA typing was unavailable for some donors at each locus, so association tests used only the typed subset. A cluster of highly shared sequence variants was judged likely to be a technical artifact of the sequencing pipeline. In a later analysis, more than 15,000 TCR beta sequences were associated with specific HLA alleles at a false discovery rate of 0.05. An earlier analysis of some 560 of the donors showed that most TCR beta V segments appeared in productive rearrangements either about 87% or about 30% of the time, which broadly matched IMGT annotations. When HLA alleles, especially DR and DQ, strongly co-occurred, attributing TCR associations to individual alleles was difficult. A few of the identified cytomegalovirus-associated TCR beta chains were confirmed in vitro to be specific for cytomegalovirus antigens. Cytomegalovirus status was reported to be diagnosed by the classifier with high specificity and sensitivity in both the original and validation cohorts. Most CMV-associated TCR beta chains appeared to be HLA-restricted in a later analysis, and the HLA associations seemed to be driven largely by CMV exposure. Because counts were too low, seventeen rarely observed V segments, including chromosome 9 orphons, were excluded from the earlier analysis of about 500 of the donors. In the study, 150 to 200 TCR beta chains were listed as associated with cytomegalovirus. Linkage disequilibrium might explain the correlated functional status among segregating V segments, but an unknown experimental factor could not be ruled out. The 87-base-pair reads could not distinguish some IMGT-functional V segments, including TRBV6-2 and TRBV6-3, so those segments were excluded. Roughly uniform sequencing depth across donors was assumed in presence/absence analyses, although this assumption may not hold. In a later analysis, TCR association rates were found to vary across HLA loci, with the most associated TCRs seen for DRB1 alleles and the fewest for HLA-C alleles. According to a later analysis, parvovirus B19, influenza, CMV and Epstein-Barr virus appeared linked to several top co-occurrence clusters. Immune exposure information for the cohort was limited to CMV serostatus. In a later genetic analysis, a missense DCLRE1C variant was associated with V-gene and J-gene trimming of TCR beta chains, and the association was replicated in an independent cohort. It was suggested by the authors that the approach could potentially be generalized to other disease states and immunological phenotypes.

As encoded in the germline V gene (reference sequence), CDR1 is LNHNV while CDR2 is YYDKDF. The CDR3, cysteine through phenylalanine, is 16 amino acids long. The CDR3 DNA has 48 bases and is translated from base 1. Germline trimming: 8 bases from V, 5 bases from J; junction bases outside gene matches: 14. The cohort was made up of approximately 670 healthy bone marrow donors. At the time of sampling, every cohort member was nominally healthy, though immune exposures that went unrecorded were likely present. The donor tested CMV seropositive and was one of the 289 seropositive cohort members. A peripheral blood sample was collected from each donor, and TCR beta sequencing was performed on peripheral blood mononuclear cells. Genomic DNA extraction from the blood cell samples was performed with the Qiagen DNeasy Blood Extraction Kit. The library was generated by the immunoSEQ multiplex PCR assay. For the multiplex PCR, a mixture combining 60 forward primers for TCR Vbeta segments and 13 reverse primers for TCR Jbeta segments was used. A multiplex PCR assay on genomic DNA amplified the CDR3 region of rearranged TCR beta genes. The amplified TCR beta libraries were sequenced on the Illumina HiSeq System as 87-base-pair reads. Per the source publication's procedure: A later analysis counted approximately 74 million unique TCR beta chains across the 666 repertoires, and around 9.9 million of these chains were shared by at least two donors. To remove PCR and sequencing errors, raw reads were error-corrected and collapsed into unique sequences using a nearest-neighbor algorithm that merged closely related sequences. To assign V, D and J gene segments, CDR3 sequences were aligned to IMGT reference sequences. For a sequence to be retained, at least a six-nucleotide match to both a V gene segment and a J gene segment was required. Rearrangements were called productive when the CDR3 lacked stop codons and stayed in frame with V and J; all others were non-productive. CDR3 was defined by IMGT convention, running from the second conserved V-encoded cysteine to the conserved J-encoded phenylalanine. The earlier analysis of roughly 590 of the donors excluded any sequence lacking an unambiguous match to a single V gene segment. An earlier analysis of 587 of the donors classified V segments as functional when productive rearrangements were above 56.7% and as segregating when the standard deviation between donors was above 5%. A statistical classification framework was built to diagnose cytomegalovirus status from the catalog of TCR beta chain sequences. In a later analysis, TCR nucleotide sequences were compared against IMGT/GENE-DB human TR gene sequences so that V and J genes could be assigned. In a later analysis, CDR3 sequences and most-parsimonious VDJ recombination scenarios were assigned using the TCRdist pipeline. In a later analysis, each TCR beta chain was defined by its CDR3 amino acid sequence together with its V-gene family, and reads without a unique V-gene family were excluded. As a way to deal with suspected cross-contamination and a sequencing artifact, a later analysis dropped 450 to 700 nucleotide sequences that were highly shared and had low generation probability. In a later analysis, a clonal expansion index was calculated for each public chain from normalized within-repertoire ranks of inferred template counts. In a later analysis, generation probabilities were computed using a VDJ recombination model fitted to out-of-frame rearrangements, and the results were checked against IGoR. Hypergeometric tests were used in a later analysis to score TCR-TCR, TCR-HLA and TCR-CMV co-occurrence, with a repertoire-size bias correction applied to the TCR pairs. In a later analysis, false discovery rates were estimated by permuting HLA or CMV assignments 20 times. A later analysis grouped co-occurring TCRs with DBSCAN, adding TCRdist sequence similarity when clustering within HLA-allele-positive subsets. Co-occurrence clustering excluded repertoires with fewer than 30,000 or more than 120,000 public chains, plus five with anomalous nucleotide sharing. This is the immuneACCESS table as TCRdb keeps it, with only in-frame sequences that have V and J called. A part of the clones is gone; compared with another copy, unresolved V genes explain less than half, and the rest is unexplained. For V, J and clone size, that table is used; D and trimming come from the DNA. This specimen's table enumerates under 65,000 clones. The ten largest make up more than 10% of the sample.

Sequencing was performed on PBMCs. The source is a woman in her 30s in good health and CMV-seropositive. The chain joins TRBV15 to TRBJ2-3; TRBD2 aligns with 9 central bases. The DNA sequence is TGTGCCACCTCCCAGAGGCGGGGGGGCCATAAAGATACGCAGTATTTT. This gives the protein CATSQRRGGHKDTQYF.